The rows below give T cell receptor beta chains drawn from one sample of a study of regulatory T cells in long-lasting Graves disease. Using its own MiXCR run on the multiplex PCR reads, TCRdb lists one record per CDR3 protein. The data show 200,000 to 250,000 distinct CDR3 sequences, with roughly a fifth seen just once and 12% held by the top ten. The same specimen was also included in a second study, on T cells in Graves' hyperthyroidism and ophthalmopathy.

Source: peripheral blood mononuclear cells (PBMCs), taken at new diagnosis, from a patient treated with antithyroid drugs. Receptors were obtained from a woman aged 25 to 45 with Graves disease. Both conserved end residues are part of each CDR3. A D gene is named only where the DNA matches it firmly. Expanded clones get a size class; other rows say once, few or many, or leave the size out.

v_call	clone_size	d_call	j_call	cdr3_aa	cdr3_nt
TRBV19	many	-	TRBJ2-4	CASSLFHTDLAKNIQYF	TGTGCCAGTAGCCTCTTTCACACGGACCTAGCCAAAAACATTCAGTACTTC
TRBV5-1	many	-	TRBJ1-3	CASQQGWRNTIYF	TGCGCCAGTCAGCAGGGGTGGAGAAACACCATATATTTT
TRBV20-1	many	-	TRBJ2-7	CSPQDGSSYEQYF	TGCAGTCCGCAGGACGGAAGCTCCTACGAGCAGTACTTC
TRBV28	-	-	TRBJ1-4	CASSLLQGTNEKLFF	TGTGCCAGCAGTTTATTGCAGGGAACTAATGAAAAACTGTTTTTT
TRBV20-1	few	TRBD2	TRBJ2-5	CSARDRGVWETQYF	TGCAGTGCTAGAGATCGGGGGGTGTGGGAGACCCAGTACTTC
TRBV4-2	few	-	TRBJ1-2	CASSQGSTPTPPNYGYTF	TGTGCCAGCAGCCAAGGCTCAACCCCAACCCCCCCCAACTATGGCTACACCTTC
TRBV5-1	many	TRBD1	TRBJ1-2	CASSSGGGYTF	TGCGCCAGCAGCTCAGGGGGTGGCTACACCTTC
TRBV28	many	-	TRBJ1-1	CASSPGSNTEAFF	TGTGCCAGCAGTCCTGGCTCGAACACTGAAGCTTTCTTT
TRBV7-9	many	-	TRBJ2-7	CASSTTGKYEQYF	TGTGCCAGCAGTACTACAGGGAAATACGAGCAGTACTTC
TRBV27	many	-	TRBJ2-1	CASSLSGFNGNEQFF	TGTGCCAGCAGTTTATCGGGATTCAATGGCAATGAGCAGTTCTTC
TRBV15	-	-	TRBJ1-2	CATSRGGRGNSYGYTF	TGTGCCACCAGCAGAGGAGGGAGAGGGAACTCCTATGGCTACACCTTC
TRBV4-2	many	-	TRBJ1-2	CASSQEGPGSYGYTF	TGTGCCAGCAGCCAAGAAGGTCCGGGTAGCTATGGCTACACCTTC
TRBV2	many	-	TRBJ2-1	CASSESDSLNNEQFF	TGTGCCAGCAGTGAATCGGATTCCCTCAACAATGAGCAGTTCTTC
TRBV5-1	many	-	TRBJ2-2	CASRGGMNSGELFF	TGCGCCAGCAGGGGCGGGATGAACTCAGGGGAGCTGTTTTTT
TRBV7-2	-	TRBD2	TRBJ2-3	CASSLAGLATDTQYF	TGTGCCAGCAGCTTAGCTGGACTAGCGACAGATACGCAGTATTTT
TRBV27	many	-	TRBJ1-5	CASSSHREVGQPQHF	TGTGCCAGCAGTTCCCACAGGGAGGTGGGTCAGCCCCAGCATTTT
TRBV7-9	few	TRBD1	TRBJ1-2	CASSPKGQDHGYTF	TGTGCCAGCAGCCCCAAGGGACAGGACCATGGCTACACCTTC
TRBV19	many	-	TRBJ1-2	CASSIDWATNYGYTF	TGTGCCAGTAGTATAGATTGGGCGACTAACTATGGCTACACCTTC
TRBV6-1	many	-	TRBJ2-3	CASRQTRAPNTDTQYF	TGTGCCAGCAGACAGACCAGGGCCCCGAACACAGATACGCAGTATTTT
TRBV6-5	many	-	TRBJ1-5	CASSSGLNQPQHF	TGTGCCAGCAGTTCAGGACTCAATCAGCCCCAGCATTTT
TRBV7-9	many	-	TRBJ2-1	CASSPPGNGNEQFF	TGTGCCAGCAGCCCCCCTGGGAACGGGAATGAGCAGTTCTTC
TRBV28	many	-	TRBJ1-4	CASKRVATNEKLFF	TGTGCCAGCAAGCGCGTGGCAACTAATGAAAAACTGTTTTTT
TRBV11-2	-	-	TRBJ2-7	CASSPQDYEQYF	TGTGCCAGCAGTCCCCAAGACTACGAGCAGTACTTC
TRBV7-9	many	TRBD2	TRBJ2-7	CASRAGRGGYEQYF	TGTGCCAGCAGGGCCGGCCGGGGGGGCTACGAGCAGTACTTC
TRBV12-3/TRBV12-4	many	-	TRBJ1-4	CASSRRTERLFF	TGTGCCAGCAGTCGCCGGACAGAGAGACTGTTTTTT
TRBV7-2	many	-	TRBJ2-1	CASSLYEGYNEQFF	TGTGCCAGCAGCTTATACGAGGGGTACAATGAGCAGTTCTTC
TRBV19	many	-	TRBJ2-1	CASGTPGLYNEQFF	TGTGCCTCCGGGACTCCCGGCCTCTACAATGAGCAGTTCTTC
TRBV6-1	many	-	TRBJ1-1	CASKAGFTTEAFF	TGTGCCAGCAAGGCAGGGTTCACCACTGAAGCTTTCTTT
TRBV28	many	TRBD1	TRBJ1-3	CASSLQGALGNTIYF	TGTGCCAGCAGTTTACAGGGGGCTTTGGGAAACACCATATATTTT
TRBV6-5	many	TRBD1	TRBJ1-2	CASSYSTGTGVGYTF	TGTGCCAGCAGTTACTCGACCGGGACAGGGGTCGGCTACACCTTC
TRBV20-1	many	TRBD1	TRBJ2-1	CSATLPRQGGNEQFF	TGCAGTGCTACACTCCCGAGACAGGGTGGCAATGAGCAGTTCTTC
TRBV2	many	-	TRBJ2-5	CASSGGKDQETQYF	TGTGCCAGCAGTGGGGGCAAGGACCAAGAGACCCAGTACTTC
TRBV9	once	TRBD2	TRBJ2-3	CASSVSGGAINTQYF	TGTGCCAGCAGCGTAAGCGGGGGGGCAATAAATACGCAGTATTTT
TRBV11-3	many	TRBD1	TRBJ2-3	CASSLAGEGTANQYF	TGTGCCAGCAGCTTAGCAGGGGAAGGGACAGCAAATCAGTATTTT
TRBV6-1	many	-	TRBJ2-1	CASSEEGNLGLEQFF	TGTGCCAGCAGTGAAGAGGGGAATTTAGGTTTAGAGCAGTTCTTC
TRBV30	many	-	TRBJ1-2	CAWSSLINYGYTF	TGTGCCTGGAGTAGCCTTATCAACTATGGCTACACCTTC